This entry lists 27 T cell receptor beta chains sequenced from one sample in a study of shared clonotypes between healthy human individuals. The table came from immunoSEQ multiplex PCR; TCRdb's copy has only in-frame clones and leaves some out. Among some 1 million clones listed, approximately 68% were seen once. The sequencing input was memory CD4+ T cells sorted from blood. Subset in this sample: CD45RA-negative fraction. The receptors were gathered from a man aged 18 to 30 in good health.

V and J are TRBV11-2 and TRBJ2-5, with 7 bases identical to TRBD1. This CDR3 has 13 amino acids. The germline V gene encodes CDR1 SGHAT and CDR2 FQNNGV. Trimming at V came to 5 bases and at J to 4 bases, leaving 4 bases not matched to a gene. The CDR3 DNA sequence: TGTGCCAGCAGCCCGGGACAGTCAGAGACCCAGTACTTC. This gives the protein CASSPGQSETQYF.

A single count supports this clone. CDR3 sequence (DNA): TGTGCCAGTAGCGGGAGGGTCCCCTACGAGCAGTACTTC. This encodes CASSGRVPYEQYF. The chain combines TRBV5-6 with TRBJ2-7; 11 bases are a match to TRBD2. The CDR3 totals 13 residues. Germline V gene lookup returns CDR1 SGHDT and CDR2 YYEEEE. Unmatched junction bases numbered 3, after V lost 8 bases and J lost 2 bases. The variable domain in full, with the rest retrieved from reference TRBV5-6 and TRBJ2-7, is DAGVTQSPTHLIKTRGQQVTLRCSPKSGHDTVSWYQQALGQGPQFIFQYYEEEERQRGNFPDRFSGHQFPNYSSELNVNALLLGDSALYLCASSGRVPYEQYFGPGTRLTVT.

V usage is TRBV11-2 and J usage is TRBJ1-5; weak D call: TRBD1 (5 bases). CDR1 and CDR2 from the germline V gene are SGHAT and FQNNGV. V shed 2 bases and J shed 5 bases, with 7 bases lying between them. The CDR3 totals 13 residues. The DNA of the CDR3 is TGTGCCAGCAGCTTACAACAGGATCAGCCCCAGCATTTT. Amino acid sequence: CASSLQQDQPQHF.

V usage is TRBV7-2 and J usage is TRBJ2-5; 11 positions match TRBD2. CDR3 length: 17 residues. The germline gives CDR1 SGHTA, CDR2 FQGNSA. V trimming: 4 bases; J trimming: 4 bases; junction bases outside the gene matches: 11. DNA of the CDR3: TGTGCCAGCAGCTCTCTGGGCCTAGCGGGAGGTTTAGAGACCCAGTACTTC. This translates into CASSSLGLAGGLETQYF.

The rearrangement uses TRBV7-9 and TRBJ1-5; D perhaps matches TRBD1 (6 bases). The CDR3 runs 15 residues. Germline CDR1 is SEHNR and CDR2 is FQNEAQ (reference sequence). Trimming left V 1 base short and J 7 bases short, with 14 bases between. CDR3 loop: CASSLGLPGAQPQHF. DNA of the CDR3: TGTGCCAGCAGCTTAGGGTTGCCAGGGGCCCAGCCCCAGCATTTT.

This chain uses TRBV18 with TRBJ1-4; 7 positions match TRBD1. This CDR3 is 13 amino acids long. CDR1 KGHSH and CDR2 LQKENI come from the germline V gene. V lost 7 bases to trimming and J lost 8 bases; unmatched junction nucleotides: 7. CDR3 DNA: TGTGCCAGCTGTAACAGGGGAGGCGAAAAACTGTTTTTT. Residues: CASCNRGGEKLFF.

This clone turned up a few times. The chain employs TRBV10-1 and TRBJ2-7, with D maybe TRBD1 (6 bases). The CDR3 spans 14 residues. Germline lookup yields CDR1 WNHNN and CDR2 SYGVQD (reference sequence). V lost 4 bases and J 6 bases, leaving 16 bases between the germline ends. The CDR3 bases are TGCGCCAGCAGTGTCCGGACAGCCAGCTGCGAGCAGTACTTC. This gives the protein CASSVRTASCEQYF.

This clone has a handful of counts. The same CDR3 arises from other DNA sequences in this sample as well. The chain links TRBV5-1 to TRBJ1-6; tentative D call: TRBD1 (5 bases). Per germline, CDR1 SGHRS and CDR2 YFSETQ. The germline V and J ends were trimmed by 0 bases and 7 bases, with 11 bases remaining between them. CDR3 length: 15 residues. The CDR3 sequence: CASSLDGRGNSPLHF. CDR3 sequence (DNA): TGCGCCAGCAGCTTGGACGGTAGGGGAAATTCACCCCTCCACTTT.

The CDR3 coding sequence is TGTGCCAGCTCACCACCGTTAAGTGAGACCCAGTACTTC. Its protein is CASSPPLSETQYF. The chain is built from TRBV18 and TRBJ2-5; no clear D gene. This CDR3 is 13 amino acids long. Germline V lookup: CDR1 KGHSH, CDR2 LQKENI. Trimming shortened V by 0 bases and J by 5 bases, and 7 bases separated the two germline ends.

The chain employs TRBV5-1 and TRBJ1-1; D call uncertain. Trimming cost V 0 bases and J 1 base, with 7 bases left between them. This CDR3 is built from 14 residues. Germline-derived CDR1 and CDR2 are SGHRS and YFSETQ. CDR3 loop: CASSLATKNTEAFF. CDR3 nucleotide sequence: TGCGCCAGCAGCTTGGCGACAAAGAACACTGAAGCTTTCTTT.

This clone was detected only a few times. The CDR3 loop reads CASNERQSASFEQYF. CDR3 coding DNA: TGTGCCAGCAACGAGCGACAGTCCGCCTCCTTTGAGCAGTACTTC. The rearrangement links TRBV2 to TRBJ2-7, with D tentatively TRBD1 (5 bases). Germline V lookup: CDR1 SNHLY, CDR2 FYNNEI. This CDR3 comprises 15 residues. Between the trimmed V and J ends, which lost 7 bases and 7 bases, there was a span of 23 bases.

This chain joins TRBV7-9 and TRBJ2-7; D remains unclear. The CDR3 length is 14 residues. Trimming left V 5 bases short and J 2 bases short, with 13 bases between. Germline V gene sequence: CDR1 SEHNR, CDR2 FQNEAQ (reference sequence). CDR3 DNA: TGTGCCAGCAGCCACTTGGGCGACGCCTACGAGCAGTACTTC. Translation: CASSHLGDAYEQYF.

This clone has more than one count but fewer than ten. The CDR3 is CASSPQLAGAGEQFF. The DNA of the CDR3 is TGTGCCAGCAGCCCTCAACTAGCGGGGGCCGGTGAGCAGTTCTTC. The chain carries TRBV9 and TRBJ2-1, with TRBD2 matching over 11 bases. V lost 4 bases to trimming and J lost 9 bases; unmatched junction nucleotides: 9. The CDR3 extends over 15 amino acids. Germline V gives CDR1 SGDLS, CDR2 YYNGEE.

This rearrangement joins TRBV5-6 to TRBJ2-5, with unresolved D. There are 14 residues in the CDR3. The V gene's germline CDR1 is SGHDT and CDR2 YYEEEE. The germline V and J ends were trimmed by 2 bases and 1 base, with 9 bases remaining between them. This CDR3 reads CASSLLGPQETQYF. The CDR3 DNA reads as TGTGCCAGCAGCTTACTCGGCCCCCAAGAGACCCAGTACTTC.

The chain employs TRBV4-2 and TRBJ2-7, with 9 bases aligning to TRBD1. The CDR3 has 16 amino acids. Germline V gene sequence: CDR1 LGHNA, CDR2 YNFKEQ. The trim removed 3 bases at V and 3 bases at J, leaving 9 bases unmatched. CDR3 coding DNA: TGTGCCAGCAGCCAGGGAGACAGGGGGGAAGTCTACGAGCAGTACTTC. It specifies CASSQGDRGEVYEQYF.

Comment on this clone: Other DNA sequences of this sample code for an identical CDR3. This chain's CDR3 is CASSARTSGNEQFF. In DNA form, the CDR3 reads TGCGCCAGCAGCGCCCGGACATCGGGCAATGAGCAGTTCTTC. The chain uses TRBV5-1 and TRBJ2-1, with D possibly TRBD1 on 5 matching bases. The CDR3 is made up of 14 amino acids. Per the germline V gene, CDR1 is SGHRS and CDR2 is YFSETQ. With 4 bases removed from V and 6 bases from J, the gap between germline ends came to 14 bases.

The chain carries TRBV6-1 and TRBJ2-7; D unresolved. V dropped 3 bases and J dropped 6 bases, with 6 bases sitting between them. The CDR3 extends over 11 amino acids. Germline-derived CDR1 and CDR2 are MNHNS and SASEGT. DNA for the CDR3: TGTGCCAGCAGTGACGACATCGAGCAGTACTTC. Residues: CASSDDIEQYF.

The CDR3 DNA sequence: TGCGCCAGCAGCACCCAAACGGGCAGCCTCACAGATACGCAGTATTTT. Translating it yields CASSTQTGSLTDTQYF. The chain recombines TRBV5-1 with TRBJ2-3; D remains ambiguous. The CDR3 loop spans 16 amino acids. Trimming cost V 4 bases and J 2 bases, with 17 bases left between them. Looked up from germline, CDR1 is SGHRS and CDR2 is YFSETQ.

The genes are TRBV9 and TRBJ2-1; a possible D gene is TRBD1 (5 bases). With 2 bases removed from V and 7 bases from J, the gap between germline ends came to 10 bases. The CDR3 has 13 residues. Germline V gives CDR1 SGDLS, CDR2 YYNGEE. The DNA for the CDR3 is TGTGCCAGCAGCGTGGGGCGATTTAATGAGCAGTTCTTC. Amino acids: CASSVGRFNEQFF.

The chain uses TRBV5-1 and TRBJ1-2; 8 nucleotides match TRBD1. V was pared by 2 bases and J by 5 bases, with 8 bases of the junction left unmatched. This CDR3 region has 15 residues. Germline CDR1 and CDR2: SGHRS and YFSETQ. CDR3 DNA: TGCGCCAGCAGCTTAGGACAGGGTAAAGGGTATGGCTACACCTTC. Translated, it gives CASSLGQGKGYGYTF.

This clone was picked up a small number of times. The rearrangement joins TRBV7-9 to TRBJ2-7; a possible D gene is TRBD1 (5 bases). V was shortened by 5 bases and J by 7 bases, with 18 bases between the two germline ends. There are 14 residues in the CDR3. Germline CDR1 SEHNR, CDR2 FQNEAQ (reference sequence). This CDR3 reads CASSPDDSGNEQYF. In nucleotides, the CDR3 is TGTGCCAGCAGCCCTGACGACAGTGGAAATGAGCAGTACTTC.

The chain is built from TRBV5-8 and TRBJ2-5, with a possible D match to TRBD2 (5 bases). The germline V gene has CDR1 SGHTS and CDR2 YDEGEE. The V gene lost 1 base and the J gene lost 4 bases, with 14 bases spanning the gap. The CDR3 runs 15 residues. CDR3 protein: CASSLKRSGLETQYF. CDR3 DNA: TGTGCCAGCAGCTTGAAAAGGAGCGGACTAGAGACCCAGTACTTC. Using reference TRBV5-8 and TRBJ2-5 for the parts outside the CDR3, the full variable domain is EAGVTQSPTHLIKTRGQQATLRCSPISGHTSVYWYQQALGLGLQFLLWYDEGEERNRGNFPPRFSGRQFPNYSSELNVNALELEDSALYLCASSLKRSGLETQYFGPGTRLLVL.

This clone is a singleton in its sample. The chain links TRBV2 to TRBJ1-1, with a tentative D call TRBD1 (5 bases). This CDR3 comprises 14 residues. V was trimmed by 6 bases and J by 4 bases, leaving 15 bases between them. From germline, CDR1 is SNHLY and CDR2 FYNNEI. The CDR3 sequence: CASSPQGLGTEAFF. Here the CDR3 DNA reads TGTGCCAGCAGCCCTCAGGGCCTGGGCACTGAAGCTTTCTTT.

This chain uses TRBV19 with TRBJ2-1, with D perhaps assigned TRBD1 or TRBD2 (5 bases each). The V and J ends lost 7 bases and 7 bases respectively, with 20 bases between them. The germline CDR1 and CDR2 sequences are LNHDA and SQIVND (reference sequence). The CDR3 covers 15 residues. The CDR3 nucleotides are TGTGCCAGTACGACCCTTAGCGCCAAGGGGAATGAGCAGTTCTTC. Protein product: CASTTLSAKGNEQFF.

The chain recombines TRBV29-1 with TRBJ1-2, with 7 bases lining up with TRBD1. The CDR3 is 14 residues long. The V and J ends lost 6 bases and 4 bases, in that order; junction bases with no gene match: 11. Germline CDR1 SQVTM, CDR2 ANQGSEA. The CDR3, as DNA: TGCAGCGTCCGGGACAGAGACTCTGTCTATGGCTACACCTTC. This encodes CSVRDRDSVYGYTF.

This CDR3 reads CASRGNEKLFF. The CDR3 bases are TGTGCCAGCAGGGGAAATGAAAAACTGTTTTTT. V usage is TRBV6-1 and J usage is TRBJ1-4; no clear D. From germline, CDR1 is MNHNS and CDR2 SASEGT. The CDR3 is made up of 11 amino acids. Trimming pared 6 bases from V and 5 bases from J, leaving 4 bases between.

In this sample, this clone turned up a few times. CDR3 in amino acids: CASSPNQDTQYF. CDR3 bases: TGTGCCAGCTCACCTAATCAAGATACGCAGTATTTT. V gene TRBV18 combines with J gene TRBJ2-3; no reliable D call. V was trimmed by 3 bases and J by 5 bases, leaving 6 bases between them. The CDR3 consists of 12 residues. The germline gives CDR1 KGHSH, CDR2 LQKENI.